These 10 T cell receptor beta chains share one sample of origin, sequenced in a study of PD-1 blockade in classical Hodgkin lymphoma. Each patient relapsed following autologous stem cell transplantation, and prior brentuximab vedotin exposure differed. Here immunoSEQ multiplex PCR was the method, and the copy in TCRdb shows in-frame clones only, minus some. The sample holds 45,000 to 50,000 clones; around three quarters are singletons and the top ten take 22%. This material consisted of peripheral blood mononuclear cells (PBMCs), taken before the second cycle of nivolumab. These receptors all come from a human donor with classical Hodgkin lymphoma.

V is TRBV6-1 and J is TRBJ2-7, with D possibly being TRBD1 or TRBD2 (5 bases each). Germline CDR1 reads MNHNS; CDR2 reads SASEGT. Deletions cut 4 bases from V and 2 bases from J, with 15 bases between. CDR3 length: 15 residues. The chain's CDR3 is CASSAPGTEPYEQYF. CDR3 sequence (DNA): TGTGCCAGCAGTGCTCCCGGGACCGAACCCTACGAGCAGTACTTC.

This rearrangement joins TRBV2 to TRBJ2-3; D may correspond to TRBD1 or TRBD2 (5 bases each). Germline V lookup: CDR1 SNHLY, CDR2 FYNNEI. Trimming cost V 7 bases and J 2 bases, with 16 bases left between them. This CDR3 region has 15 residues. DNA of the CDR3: TGTGCCAGCACACCCCGGGGCTCGATCACAGATACGCAGTATTTT. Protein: CASTPRGSITDTQYF.

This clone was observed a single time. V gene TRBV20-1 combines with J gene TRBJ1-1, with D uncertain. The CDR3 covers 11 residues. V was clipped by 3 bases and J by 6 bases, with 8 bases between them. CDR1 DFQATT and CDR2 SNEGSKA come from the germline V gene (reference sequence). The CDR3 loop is CSASRPSEAFF. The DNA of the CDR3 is TGCAGTGCTAGTCGTCCGTCTGAAGCTTTCTTT.

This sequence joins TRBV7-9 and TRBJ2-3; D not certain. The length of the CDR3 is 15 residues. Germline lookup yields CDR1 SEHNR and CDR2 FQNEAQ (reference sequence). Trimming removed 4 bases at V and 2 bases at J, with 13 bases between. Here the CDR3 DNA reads TGTGCCAGCAGCTCCGGATTGTGGGCCACAGATACGCAGTATTTT. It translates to CASSSGLWATDTQYF.

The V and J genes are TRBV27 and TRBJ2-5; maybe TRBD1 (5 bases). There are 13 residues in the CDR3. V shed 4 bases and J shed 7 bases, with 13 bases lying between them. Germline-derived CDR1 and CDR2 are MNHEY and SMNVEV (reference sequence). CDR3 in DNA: TGTGCCAGCAGTTCACAGGACCGTAGGACCCAGTACTTC. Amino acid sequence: CASSSQDRRTQYF.

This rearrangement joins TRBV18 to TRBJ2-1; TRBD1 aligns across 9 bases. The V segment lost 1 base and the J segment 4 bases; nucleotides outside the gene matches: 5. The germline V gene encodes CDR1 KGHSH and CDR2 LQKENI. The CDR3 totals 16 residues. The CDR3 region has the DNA TGTGCCAGCTCACCACGGGACAGGGTCCTTTACAATGAGCAGTTCTTC. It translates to CASSPRDRVLYNEQFF.

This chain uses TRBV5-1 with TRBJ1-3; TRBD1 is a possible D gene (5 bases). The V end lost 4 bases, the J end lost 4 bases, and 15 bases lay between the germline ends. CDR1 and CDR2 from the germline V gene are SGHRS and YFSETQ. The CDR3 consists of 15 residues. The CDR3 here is CASSPPSGRGNTIYF. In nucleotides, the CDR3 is TGCGCCAGCAGCCCGCCGTCAGGGCGCGGAAACACCATATATTTT.

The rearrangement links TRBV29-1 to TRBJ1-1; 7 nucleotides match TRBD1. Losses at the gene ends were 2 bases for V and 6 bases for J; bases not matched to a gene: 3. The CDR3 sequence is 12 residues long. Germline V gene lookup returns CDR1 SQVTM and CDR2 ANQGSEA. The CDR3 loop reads CSVEKGASEAFF. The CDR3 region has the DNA TGCAGCGTTGAAAAGGGGGCCTCTGAAGCTTTCTTT.

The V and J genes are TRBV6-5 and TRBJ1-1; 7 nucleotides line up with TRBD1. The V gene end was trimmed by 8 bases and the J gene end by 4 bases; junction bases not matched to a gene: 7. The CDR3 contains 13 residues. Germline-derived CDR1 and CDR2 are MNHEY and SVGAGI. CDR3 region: CASCRQGLTEAFF. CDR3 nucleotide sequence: TGTGCCAGCTGCCGACAGGGACTCACTGAAGCTTTCTTT.

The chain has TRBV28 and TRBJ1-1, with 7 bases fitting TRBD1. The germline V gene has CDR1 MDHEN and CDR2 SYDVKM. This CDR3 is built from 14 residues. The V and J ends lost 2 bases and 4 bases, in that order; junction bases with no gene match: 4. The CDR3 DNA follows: TGTGCCAGCAGTTTACCGACAGGGTTCACTGAAGCTTTCTTT. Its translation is CASSLPTGFTEAFF.